These 16 T cell receptor beta chains were sequenced from one sample in a study of Graves' ophthalmopathy and Graves' hyperthyroidism. Amplification of TCR beta CDR3 regions used RNA transcripts. First-round RT-PCR used HTBI primers; second-round multiplex PCR followed. From the multiplex PCR reads, TCRdb called clonotypes with MiXCR, one entry per CDR3 protein. The data contain around 400,000 distinct CDR3 sequences, around 19% of them singletons. The sample comprised peripheral blood. The receptors shown here come from a woman younger than 30 with Graves' ophthalmopathy.

This clonotype came up many times. The chain links TRBV20-1 to TRBJ2-7; 8 bases agree with TRBD1. J was trimmed by 2 bases and V by 0 bases; bases with no gene match: 6. CDR1 is DFQATT, CDR2 SNEGSKA, per germline (reference sequence). This CDR3 region has 15 residues. The CDR3 here is CSARDWDRSTYEQYF. As DNA, the CDR3 is TGCAGTGCTAGAGATTGGGACAGGAGTACCTACGAGCAGTACTTC.

This clonotype was seen repeatedly, ten times or more. The chain joins TRBV19 to TRBJ1-1; D remains ambiguous. CDR3 size: 13 residues. Germline CDR1 and CDR2: LNHDA and SQIVND (reference sequence). With 3 bases removed from V and 7 bases from J, the gap between germline ends came to 12 bases. The CDR3: CASSMGGLVEAFF. The CDR3 DNA sequence: TGTGCCAGTAGTATGGGCGGACTCGTTGAAGCTTTCTTT.

This clonotype has a count of ten or more. The gene calls are TRBV27 and TRBJ2-5; 11 nucleotides line up with TRBD2. This CDR3 has 15 amino acids. The V segment lost 7 bases and the J segment 3 bases; nucleotides outside the gene matches: 7. In germline, CDR1 is MNHEY, CDR2 SMNVEV (reference sequence). The CDR3 region has the DNA TGTGCCAGCAAATGGGCTAGCGGGAGGAAAGAGACCCAGTACTTC. This sequence encodes CASKWASGRKETQYF.

The table lists this clonotype with many counts. The chain is built from TRBV10-3 and TRBJ1-5; 7 bases line up with TRBD1. V shed 5 bases, J shed 1 base, and the junction held 5 bases outside the gene matches. In germline, CDR1 is ENHRY, CDR2 SYGVKD. This CDR3 is built from 15 residues. CDR3 coding DNA: TGTGCCATCAGTCCAGACAGGGCGAGCAATCAGCCCCAGCATTTT. Its translation is CAISPDRASNQPQHF.

The rearrangement links TRBV7-2 to TRBJ1-1; D remains unclear. The germline V gene encodes CDR1 SGHTA and CDR2 FQGNSA. The CDR3 consists of 13 residues. The V gene lost 3 bases and the J gene lost 8 bases, with 13 bases spanning the gap. The CDR3 DNA is TGTGCCAGCAGCTTGGACGGAGTCGGGGAAGCTTTCTTT. Protein: CASSLDGVGEAFF.

Ten or more counts support this clonotype. The DNA of the CDR3 is TGTGCCAGCGCTCTTACAGGGTCCAAAAACATTCAGTACTTC. Translated, it gives CASALTGSKNIQYF. This rearrangement joins TRBV6-2 or TRBV6-3 to TRBJ2-4; D possibly corresponds to TRBD1 (6 bases). With 8 bases removed from V and 2 bases from J, the gap between germline ends came to 13 bases. The CDR3 totals 14 residues. CDR1 is MNHEY, CDR2 SVGEGT, per germline.

This clonotype was observed at least ten times. This chain joins TRBV20-1 and TRBJ1-5, with 7 bases that match TRBD1. CDR1 and CDR2 (germline): DFQATT, SNEGSKA (reference sequence). Germline trimming cut 0 bases from V and 6 bases from J; bases unmatched to any gene: 11. The CDR3 sequence is 16 residues long. This CDR3 is CSARDPLDRVGQPQHF. The CDR3 DNA reads as TGCAGTGCTAGAGACCCCCTCGACAGGGTTGGTCAGCCCCAGCATTTT.

The sample holds many counts of this clonotype. This chain links TRBV4-3 with TRBJ1-2, with 8 bases matching TRBD1. Germline CDR1 is LGHNA and CDR2 is YSLEER. The V segment lost 3 bases and the J segment 8 bases; nucleotides outside the gene matches: 5. This CDR3 is 13 amino acids long. CDR3 nucleotide sequence: TGCGCCAGCAGCCACTCGACAGGGGTCGGCTACACCTTC. Translation: CASSHSTGVGYTF.

The chain has TRBV20-1 and TRBJ2-5, with a tentative D call TRBD1 (5 bases). Trimming removed 4 bases at V and 0 bases at J, with 9 bases between. Germline V lookup: CDR1 DFQATT, CDR2 SNEGSKA (reference sequence). This CDR3 has 13 amino acids. The CDR3 is CSAIGADQETQYF. CDR3 bases: TGCAGTGCTATTGGGGCAGACCAAGAGACCCAGTACTTC.

This clonotype showed up many times. The V gene is TRBV20-1, the J gene TRBJ2-7; D is undetermined. Germline values: CDR1 DFQATT, CDR2 SNEGSKA (reference sequence). This CDR3 spans 13 amino acids. Trimming left V 1 base short and J 2 bases short, with 9 bases between. CDR3 nucleotides: TGCAGTGCTAGAGGGCAGATGGCCTACGAGCAGTACTTC. Translation gives CSARGQMAYEQYF.

This clonotype was recorded many times. This rearrangement joins TRBV7-3 to TRBJ2-2; TRBD2 aligns across 8 bases. After removal of 1 base from V and 4 bases from J, the junction contained 5 bases not matched to a gene. The CDR3 contains 16 residues. The germline V gene encodes CDR1 SGHTA and CDR2 FQGTGA. The chain's CDR3 is CASSLKGLAGTGELFF. The DNA for the CDR3 is TGTGCCAGCAGCTTAAAAGGTCTAGCGGGCACCGGGGAGCTGTTTTTT.

In its sample, this clonotype was seen many times. The genes are TRBV7-3 and TRBJ2-7, with no clear D. Trimming removed 2 bases at V and 1 base at J, with 6 bases between. The CDR3 length is 13 residues. The V gene's germline CDR1 is SGHTA and CDR2 FQGTGA. The CDR3 here is CASSLSPSYEQYF. In nucleotides, the CDR3 is TGTGCCAGCAGCTTATCTCCATCCTACGAGCAGTACTTC.

This clonotype was observed at least ten times. The chain couples TRBV24-1 to TRBJ1-2; possible D gene TRBD1, 6 bases. The germline gives CDR1 KGHDR, CDR2 SFDVKD. The CDR3 has 12 residues. V was clipped by 7 bases and J by 4 bases, with 9 bases between them. CDR3 bases: TGTGCCACCAGCCCGGGGGCCTATGGCTACACCTTC. Translation gives CATSPGAYGYTF.

For this clonotype: Being one base from a much bigger clone, this may be a read error. The rearrangement joins TRBV6-2 or TRBV6-3 to TRBJ1-5; no clear D gene. Germline V gene lookup returns CDR1 MNHEY and CDR2 SVGEGT. The CDR3 contains 15 residues. CDR3 sequence (DNA): TGTGTCAGCAGTTACTCGATCGCTGGGAATCAGCCCCAGCATTTT. It specifies CVSSYSIAGNQPQHF.

In its sample, this clonotype was seen many times. The gene calls are TRBV20-1 and TRBJ2-7; 11 bases are a match to TRBD1. The CDR3 totals 14 residues. Trimming removed 6 bases from V and 1 base from J; junction bases left unmatched: 5. Germline V gives CDR1 DFQATT, CDR2 SNEGSKA (reference sequence). This CDR3 is CSAMGQGVSYEQYF. The DNA of the CDR3 is TGCAGTGCCATGGGACAGGGGGTTTCCTACGAGCAGTACTTC.

This clonotype was seen at least ten times. The genes are TRBV2 and TRBJ1-5; D uncertain. The CDR3 sequence is 16 residues long. The V end was cut by 1 base, the J end by 4 bases, with 14 bases between. CDR1 SNHLY and CDR2 FYNNEI come from the germline V gene. The CDR3 is CASSEGRVGWNQPQHF. The CDR3 bases are TGTGCCAGCAGTGAAGGAAGGGTAGGTTGGAATCAGCCCCAGCATTTT.